The T cell receptor beta chain described here comes from a study of blood T cells in healthy people across ages. Germline V lookup: CDR1 SGHTA, CDR2 FQGNSA. V trimming: 6 bases; J trimming: 0 bases; junction bases outside the gene matches: 6. This CDR3 has 15 amino acids. The authors ran a second PCR of about 6 to 11 cycles using a sample-barcoded 5' primer and a J-beta primer mix. Each TCR beta cDNA got a 12-nucleotide random molecular identifier. From the 5' RACE reads, TCRdb called clonotypes with MiXCR, one entry per CDR3 protein. The sample consists of some 1,800,000 distinct CDR3 sequences, about two fifths of them appearing once.

The sequencing sample was made of blood. V and J are TRBV7-2 and TRBJ1-2; the match to TRBD1 covers 8 bases. The TCR comes from a human donor in good health. The CDR3 spells CASSPQGAPNYGYTF. Written as DNA, the CDR3 is TGTGCCAGCAGTCCCCAGGGGGCGCCTAACTATGGCTACACCTTC.